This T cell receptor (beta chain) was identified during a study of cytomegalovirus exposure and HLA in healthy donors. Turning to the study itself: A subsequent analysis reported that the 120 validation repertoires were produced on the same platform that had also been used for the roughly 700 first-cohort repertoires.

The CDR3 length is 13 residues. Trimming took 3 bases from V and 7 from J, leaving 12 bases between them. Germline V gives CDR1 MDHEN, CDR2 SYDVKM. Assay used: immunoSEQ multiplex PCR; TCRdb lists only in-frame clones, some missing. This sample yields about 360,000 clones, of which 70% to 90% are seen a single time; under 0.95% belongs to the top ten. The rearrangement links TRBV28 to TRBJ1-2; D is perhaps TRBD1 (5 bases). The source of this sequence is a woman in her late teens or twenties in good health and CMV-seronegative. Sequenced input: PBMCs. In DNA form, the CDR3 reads TGTGCCAGCAGTTTGCCCAGTGACAGTGGCTACACCTTC. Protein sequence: CASSLPSDSGYTF.